Listed here are 30 T cell receptor beta chains from one sample, sequenced in a study of metastatic and nonmetastatic thyroid tumors. No treatment of any kind had been given to any patient before thyroid surgery. Using MiXCR, TCRdb re-called clones from the PCR reads. The sample holds some 35,000 clones; 35% to 45% are singletons and the top ten take over 20%. The specimen was tumor tissue. The receptors come from a female donor with papillary thyroid cancer or a benign thyroid nodule (not recorded which). Some clones in this sample may be carry-over from other donors' samples.

The chain employs TRBV20-1 and TRBJ2-6; no definite D call. The CDR3 has 15 residues. Germline V gives CDR1 DFQATT, CDR2 SNEGSKA (reference sequence). With 3 bases removed from V and 0 bases from J, the gap between germline ends came to 9 bases. CDR3 sequence reads: CSASSGDSGANVLTF. The DNA for the CDR3 is TGCAGTGCTAGTTCCGGAGACTCTGGGGCCAACGTCCTGACTTTC.

This rearrangement joins TRBV20-1 to TRBJ2-7; 8 bases are a match to TRBD1. With V trimmed by 7 bases and J by 4 bases, 9 bases remained unmatched. This CDR3 region has 13 residues. CDR1 is DFQATT and CDR2 is SNEGSKA in the germline V gene (reference sequence). The CDR3 sequence is CSVQGARTYEQYF. In nucleotides, the CDR3 is TGCAGTGTTCAGGGGGCGCGCACTTACGAGCAGTACTTC.

V usage is TRBV18 and J usage is TRBJ1-2; no definite D call. Germline V gene sequence: CDR1 KGHSH, CDR2 LQKENI. Trimming removed 1 base at V and 6 bases at J, with 12 bases between. The CDR3 contains 14 residues. The CDR3 DNA sequence: TGTGCCAGCTCACCACGACACGGGTCGGATGGCTACACCTTC. Amino acid sequence: CASSPRHGSDGYTF.

The V and J genes are TRBV9 and TRBJ2-1; TRBD2 matches 10 bases. The CDR3 covers 19 residues. After removal of 0 bases from V and 4 bases from J, the junction contained 13 bases not matched to a gene. Germline CDR1 reads SGDLS; CDR2 reads YYNGEE. CDR3 nucleotide sequence: TGTGCCAGCAGCGTAGCTTGGGCTAGCGGGAGTCATTTATACAATGAGCAGTTCTTC. Its protein product is CASSVAWASGSHLYNEQFF.

This clone was seen a single time. The chain uses TRBV6-1 and TRBJ2-5; tentatively, D is TRBD1 or TRBD2 (5 bases each). This CDR3 contains 14 residues. Trimming took 0 bases from V and 4 from J, leaving 9 bases between them. Germline CDR1 and CDR2: MNHNS and SASEGT. The CDR3 bases are TGTGCCAGCAGTGAAGCAGGGACGGGAGAGACCCAGTACTTC. This encodes CASSEAGTGETQYF.

This clone was picked up many times. This rearrangement joins TRBV7-2 to TRBJ2-1; perhaps TRBD1 as D (6 bases). From germline, CDR1 is SGHTA and CDR2 FQGNSA. Trimming cost V 0 bases and J 4 bases, with 16 bases left between them. The CDR3 consists of 17 residues. CDR3 in amino acids: CASSLAPRWQGYNEQFF. Written as DNA, the CDR3 is TGTGCCAGCAGCTTAGCTCCCCGTTGGCAGGGGTACAATGAGCAGTTCTTC.

This chain joins TRBV28 and TRBJ1-2; 9 bases fit TRBD1. The J segment lost 4 bases and the V segment lost 4 bases, leaving 7 bases of the junction unmatched. The CDR3 consists of 15 residues. Per germline, CDR1 MDHEN and CDR2 SYDVKM. In DNA, the CDR3 is TGTGCCAGCAGTTCCGGACAGGGGTTCGGCTATGGCTACACCTTC. Encoded protein: CASSSGQGFGYGYTF.

This clone was observed a few times. The V gene is TRBV28, the J gene TRBJ2-3; 10 bases map to TRBD2. Germline loops: CDR1 MDHEN, CDR2 SYDVKM. The trim removed 4 bases at V and 6 bases at J, leaving 10 bases unmatched. CDR3 length: 16 residues. CDR3 residues: CASSSSTSGVHDTQYF. For the CDR3, the DNA is TGTGCCAGCAGTTCCTCTACTAGCGGGGTCCATGATACGCAGTATTTT.

V gene TRBV4-1 combines with J gene TRBJ1-5; 8 nucleotides line up with TRBD1. CDR1 is MGHRA, CDR2 YSYEKL, per germline. This CDR3 has 14 amino acids. V was clipped by 4 bases and J by 7 bases; unmatched bases: 6. The CDR3 DNA is TGCGCCAGCAGCCCGACGGGACAGGAGCAGCCCCAGCATTTT. It codes for CASSPTGQEQPQHF.

This clone was seen many times. The sample carries other DNA sequences with the same CDR3. The chain combines TRBV19 with TRBJ1-2; no clear D. Trimming removed 0 bases from V and 4 bases from J, with 9 bases in between. Germline V gene lookup returns CDR1 LNHDA and CDR2 SQIVND (reference sequence). This CDR3 has 14 residues. CDR3 DNA sequence: TGTGCCAGTAGTATAGAGGATGAGTTCTATGGCTACACCTTC. Translation gives CASSIEDEFYGYTF.

Only a few counts were recorded for this clone. The chain recombines TRBV7-3 with TRBJ2-2; D tentatively reads TRBD1 or TRBD2 (5 bases each). Germline CDR1 and CDR2: SGHTA and FQGTGA. Between the trimmed V and J ends, which lost 2 bases and 1 base, there was a span of 5 bases. This CDR3 spans 14 amino acids. CDR3 protein: CASSLGGNTGELFF. In DNA, the CDR3 is TGTGCCAGCAGCTTAGGGGGGAACACCGGGGAGCTGTTTTTT.

V and J are TRBV11-2 and TRBJ2-2; D gene ambiguous. The CDR3 contains 15 residues. V was trimmed by 3 bases and J by 4 bases, leaving 12 bases between them. Germline loops: CDR1 SGHAT, CDR2 FQNNGV. The CDR3 DNA is TGTGCCAGCAGCTTCGACGGGTCAGCCACCGGGGAGCTGTTTTTT. This gives the protein CASSFDGSATGELFF.

Worth noting for this clone: Likely a read error: the CDR3 ends without its conserved phenylalanine or tryptophan. No DNA is shown, since the ends of the CDR3 on it are uncertain; the CDR3 is the one TCRdb lists. The CDR3 reads CASSGQGPLYL. The V call is TRBV19, the J call TRBJ1-2; no DNA check was done on the table's D call, TRBD1. Germline V gives CDR1 LNHDA, CDR2 SQIVND (reference sequence). The CDR3 is 11 residues long, ends included.

This clone appeared a few times. The rearrangement joins TRBV6-2 or TRBV6-3 to TRBJ2-5; 7 bases are a match to TRBD2. Germline values: CDR1 MNHEY, CDR2 SVGEGT. The CDR3 totals 15 residues. Unmatched junction bases numbered 5, after V lost 2 bases and J lost 2 bases. CDR3 sequence reads: CASSYVASGQETQYF. As DNA, the CDR3 is TGTGCCAGCAGTTACGTAGCTAGCGGTCAAGAGACCCAGTACTTC.

As concerns this clone: One end of the junction is discordant with germline, which a read error may explain. The rearrangement links TRBV6-1 to TRBJ1-2, with TRBD1 as a possible D gene (5 bases). This CDR3 has 14 amino acids. The germline V gene encodes CDR1 MNHNS and CDR2 SASEGT. This CDR3 reads CASSGQTVNYGCTF. In DNA, the CDR3 is TGTGCCAGCAGTGGACAGACAGTAAACTATGGCTGCACCTTC.

Only a few counts were recorded for this clone. The V gene is TRBV6-1, the J gene TRBJ1-5; 11 bases align to TRBD1. J was trimmed by 7 bases and V by 3 bases; bases with no gene match: 8. Germline assignment: CDR1 MNHNS and CDR2 SASEGT. The CDR3 contains 16 residues. The CDR3 DNA sequence: TGTGCCAGCAGTGAGACGGACAGGGGGCGACGGCAGCCCCAGCATTTT. Protein: CASSETDRGRRQPQHF.

The V and J genes are TRBV6-4 and TRBJ2-1; 8 nucleotides match TRBD2. Unmatched junction bases numbered 11, after V lost 6 bases and J lost 7 bases. Germline-derived CDR1 and CDR2 are MRHNA and SNTAGT. CDR3 length equals 15 residues. The CDR3, as DNA: TGTGCCAGCAGCCGAGCGGGAGAACTGGGGAATGAGCAGTTCTTC. Its protein is CASSRAGELGNEQFF.

This rearrangement joins TRBV20-1 to TRBJ1-2, with 7 bases aligning to TRBD1. The V gene's germline CDR1 is DFQATT and CDR2 SNEGSKA (reference sequence). The junction had 10 bases not matched to a gene; V was cut back by 3 bases and J by 6 bases. This CDR3 has 14 amino acids. The CDR3 DNA sequence: TGCAGTGCTAGCCACGATGAGGGGGCGAATGGCTACACCTTC. Its translation is CSASHDEGANGYTF.

The chain has TRBV4-2 and TRBJ2-7; 10 bases match TRBD1. The CDR3 covers 15 residues. Germline CDR1 LGHNA, CDR2 YNFKEQ. Unmatched junction bases numbered 7, after V lost 4 bases and J lost 4 bases. The CDR3 spells CASSLTGTGEYEQYF. Written as DNA, the CDR3 is TGTGCCAGCAGCCTGACCGGGACAGGGGAATACGAGCAGTACTTC.

This clone was counted a few times. The chain employs TRBV6-2 or TRBV6-3 and TRBJ2-7; possible D gene TRBD1, 5 bases. CDR3 size: 12 residues. In germline, CDR1 is MNHEY, CDR2 SVGEGT. Trimming took 7 bases from V and 3 from J, leaving 10 bases between them. The CDR3 DNA reads as TGTGCCAGCACCAGGGTGGGCTACGAGCAGTACTTC. As protein: CASTRVGYEQYF.

This chain uses TRBV6-9 with TRBJ2-7; no reliable D call. The CDR3 loop spans 13 amino acids. The germline CDR1 and CDR2 sequences are MNHGY and SVAAGI. V was cut by 0 bases and J by 3 bases, with 6 bases left in between. CDR3: CASSYSLNYEQYF. The DNA of the CDR3 is TGTGCCAGCAGTTATTCCCTGAACTACGAGCAGTACTTC.

This clone was picked up many times. The CDR3: CASSLGLHSYNEQFF. DNA for the CDR3: TGCGCCAGCAGCCTAGGGTTGCACTCCTACAATGAGCAGTTCTTC. The chain is built from TRBV5-1 and TRBJ2-1; D remains ambiguous. The V gene lost 4 bases and the J gene lost 0 bases, with 11 bases spanning the gap. The germline gives CDR1 SGHRS, CDR2 YFSETQ. The CDR3 totals 15 residues.

The V gene is TRBV7-2, the J gene TRBJ2-5; the D is unclear. The CDR3 runs to 11 residues. V shed 3 bases and J shed 5 bases, with 4 bases lying between them. Per germline, CDR1 SGHTA and CDR2 FQGNSA. CDR3 sequence reads: CASSLMETQYF. CDR3 bases: TGTGCCAGCAGCTTGATGGAGACCCAGTACTTC.

The table lists this clone with a few counts. This chain connects TRBV19 to TRBJ1-5; no definite D call. The CDR3 sequence is 14 residues long. Germline V gene lookup returns CDR1 LNHDA and CDR2 SQIVND (reference sequence). Trimming pared 0 bases from V and 10 bases from J, leaving 13 bases between. The CDR3 protein is CASSIEVRRGPQHF. CDR3 DNA: TGTGCCAGTAGTATAGAAGTCAGGCGCGGACCCCAGCATTTT. Full variable domain (rest looked up from reference TRBV19 and TRBJ1-5): DGGITQSPKYLFRKEGQNVTLSCEQNLNHDAMYWYRQDPGQGLRLIYYSQIVNDFQKGDIAEGYSVSREKKESFPLTVTSAQKNPTAFYLCASSIEVRRGPQHFGDGTRLSIL.

This chain connects TRBV5-1 to TRBJ2-7; TRBD2 agrees at 9 bases. The CDR3 is 16 amino acids. Trimming at V came to 4 bases and at J to 1 base, leaving 9 bases not matched to a gene. CDR1 and CDR2 from the germline V gene are SGHRS and YFSETQ. The CDR3 DNA reads TGCGCCAGCAGCGATTCCGGACTAGCGCTATCCTACGAGCAGTACTTC. Translation gives CASSDSGLALSYEQYF.

This clone was recorded a few times. Germline is not matched at one junction end, which may reflect a read error. The chain joins TRBV28 to TRBJ2-1; the match to TRBD2 covers 9 bases. The germline gives CDR1 MDHEN, CDR2 SYDVKM. The CDR3 contains 16 residues. For the CDR3, the DNA is TGTGCCAGCAGTTTAAGCGGGAGGCGGTCCTACAATGAGCAGTTATTC. Residues: CASSLSGRRSYNEQLF.

This clone was recorded a few times. The chain couples TRBV6-6 to TRBJ2-7, with 7 bases aligning to TRBD1. V was clipped by 1 base and J by 6 bases; unmatched bases: 6. From germline, CDR1 is MNHNY and CDR2 SVGAGI (reference sequence). The CDR3 extends over 14 amino acids. CDR3 nucleotide sequence: TGTGCCAGCAGTTACTGGCTATCAGGGGGCGAGCAGTACTTC. Translated, it gives CASSYWLSGGEQYF.

This clone was found a few times. The chain has TRBV2 and TRBJ2-7; no definite D call. Trimming stripped 6 bases from V and 1 base from J, with 4 bases between. Per the germline V gene, CDR1 is SNHLY and CDR2 is FYNNEI. The CDR3 runs 11 residues. CDR3 sequence reads: CASRESYEQYF. The CDR3 DNA is TGTGCCAGCAGAGAATCCTACGAGCAGTACTTC.

This clone has only one observation. V and J are TRBV7-6 and TRBJ1-1; D may be TRBD1 (5 bases). V was cut by 1 base and J by 5 bases, with 11 bases left in between. This CDR3 has 14 amino acids. In germline, CDR1 is SGHVS, CDR2 FNYEAQ. CDR3 in amino acids: CASSLGGSGTEAFF. The CDR3 region has the DNA TGTGCCAGCAGCTTAGGGGGGTCAGGGACTGAAGCTTTCTTT.

This clone occurred a few times. The junction does not match germline at one end; this may be a read error. The chain combines TRBV11-3 with TRBJ2-7, with 9 bases matching TRBD2. Germline CDR1 and CDR2: SGHNT and YENEEA. The CDR3 length is 11 residues. DNA for the CDR3: TGTGCCAGCAGCTTGGCGGGAGGGCCAAACTTC. It translates to CASSLAGGPNF.